This TCR beta chain appears in the sequencing data of a study of T cells after yellow fever vaccination. Whole-study findings and limits: Overlap between CD4 and CD8 compartments was detected for a small share of clonotypes.

On this clonotype: Its antigen remains unidentified.

TCRdb re-called the 5' RACE reads through MiXCR, storing one row per CDR3 protein. This table holds hundreds of thousands of distinct CDR3 sequences, approximately 15% found once. J gave up 3 bases and V 8 bases, and 7 bases lay outside the gene matches. The CDR3 runs 16 residues. CDR1 and CDR2 (germline): MNHEY, SMNVEV (reference sequence). Sequenced material: PBMCs, taken on the day of the yellow fever booster vaccination. The TCR sequence derives from a man aged 25-45 years who received the YFV17D yellow fever vaccine. The V call is TRBV27, the J call TRBJ1-6, with 10 bases lining up with TRBD1. CDR3 protein: CASCPGTGVYNSPLHF. For the CDR3, the DNA is TGTGCCAGCTGTCCCGGGACAGGGGTCTATAATTCACCCCTCCACTTT.